The 16 T cell receptor beta chains given below trace back to one sample, sequenced in a study of T cell responses to AZD1222 COVID-19 vaccine. The protocol was immunoSEQ multiplex PCR, while the TCRdb copy is restricted to in-frame clones and leaves out a portion. This table has tens of thousands of clones, roughly 91% appearing once. The source material was peripheral blood, sampled 28 days after the second AZD1222 dose. These receptors were collected from an adult who received the AZD1222 COVID-19 vaccine.

The rearrangement uses TRBV13 and TRBJ1-1; possibly TRBD1 for D (5 bases). V was shortened by 5 bases and J by 0 bases, with 10 bases between the two germline ends. From germline, CDR1 is PRHDT and CDR2 FYEKMQ (reference sequence). CDR3 length: 14 residues. The CDR3 reads CASSPWGVNTEAFF. The CDR3 nucleotides read TGTGCCAGCAGCCCCTGGGGGGTGAACACTGAAGCTTTCTTT.

The rearrangement links TRBV5-1 to TRBJ2-3; possibly TRBD1 for D (6 bases). Germline values: CDR1 SGHRS, CDR2 YFSETQ. V was shortened by 0 bases and J by 4 bases, with 9 bases between the two germline ends. This CDR3 comprises 14 residues. The CDR3 nucleotides are TGCGCCAGCAGCTTGGGGGGGCCGGCAGATACGCAGTATTTT. This encodes CASSLGGPADTQYF.

The rearrangement uses TRBV7-6 and TRBJ1-4, with 7 bases identical to TRBD1. J was trimmed by 7 bases and V by 4 bases; bases with no gene match: 9. The germline CDR1 and CDR2 sequences are SGHVS and FNYEAQ. The CDR3 runs 15 residues. CDR3 protein: CASSSNRGRAEKLFF. CDR3 nucleotide sequence: TGTGCCAGCAGCTCAAACAGGGGCAGGGCTGAAAAACTGTTTTTT. Full variable domain (remainder filled in from reference TRBV7-6 and TRBJ1-4): GAGVSQSPRYKVTKRGQDVALRCDPISGHVSLYWYRQALGQGPEFLTYFNYEAQQDKSGLPNDRFSAERPEGSISTLTIQRTEQRDSAMYRCASSSNRGRAEKLFFGSGTQLSVL.

The chain carries TRBV7-8 and TRBJ1-2; no clear D gene. The CDR3 sequence is 12 residues long. Trimming shortened V by 4 bases and J by 0 bases, and 3 bases separated the two germline ends. Germline V gene lookup returns CDR1 SGHVS and CDR2 FQNEAQ. The CDR3 is CASSSPNYGYTF. The CDR3 DNA follows: TGTGCCAGCAGCTCCCCTAACTATGGCTACACCTTC.

The rearrangement links TRBV5-1 to TRBJ2-3, with D uncertain. Trimming removed 1 base from V and 6 bases from J, with 9 bases in between. Germline V gives CDR1 SGHRS, CDR2 YFSETQ. The CDR3 totals 13 residues. This chain's CDR3 is CASSLRAGDTQYF. CDR3 nucleotides: TGCGCCAGCAGCTTGCGTGCAGGCGATACGCAGTATTTT. Combining the CDR3 with reference TRBV5-1 and TRBJ2-3 gives the whole variable domain KAGVTQTPRYLIKTRGQQVTLSCSPISGHRSVSWYQQTPGQGLQFLFEYFSETQRNKGNFPGRFSGRQFSNSRSEMNVSTLELGDSALYLCASSLRAGDTQYFGPGTRLTVL.

The rearrangement uses TRBV6-2 or TRBV6-3 and TRBJ2-5, with 9 bases matching TRBD2. CDR1 is MNHEY and CDR2 is SVGEGT in the germline V gene. The CDR3 has 15 residues. The ends lost 2 bases at V and 3 bases at J; junction bases unmatched: 4. The CDR3 nucleotides are TGTGCCAGCAGTTACCTGGGACTAGCTAAAGAGACCCAGTACTTC. It encodes CASSYLGLAKETQYF.

V usage is TRBV7-9 and J usage is TRBJ2-3; D uncertain. There are 11 residues in the CDR3. Trimming cost V 3 bases and J 4 bases, with 2 bases left between them. In germline, CDR1 is SEHNR, CDR2 FQNEAQ (reference sequence). The CDR3 region is CASSFSDTQYF. The CDR3 DNA reads as TGTGCCAGCAGCTTTTCAGATACGCAGTATTTT.

This chain's CDR3 is CASSFRGRMDEQFF. CDR3 coding DNA: TGCGCCAGCAGCTTCAGGGGGAGAATGGATGAGCAGTTCTTC. This chain links TRBV5-1 with TRBJ2-1; 7 bases map to TRBD1. The CDR3 length is 14 residues. Germline values: CDR1 SGHRS, CDR2 YFSETQ. V was pared by 2 bases and J by 8 bases, with 7 bases of the junction left unmatched.

V and J are TRBV5-6 and TRBJ2-2; 8 bases align to TRBD2. J lost 2 bases, V lost 6 bases, and 12 bases had no gene match. In germline, CDR1 is SGHDT, CDR2 YYEEEE. The CDR3 contains 17 residues. The CDR3 region is CASMEGSGLGNTGELFF. Written as DNA, the CDR3 is TGTGCCAGCATGGAGGGTTCGGGACTAGGTAACACCGGGGAGCTGTTTTTT.

V is TRBV5-1 and J is TRBJ2-5, with a possible D match to TRBD1 (6 bases). Per germline, CDR1 SGHRS and CDR2 YFSETQ. The CDR3 spans 15 residues. V lost 3 bases, J lost 2 bases, and 14 bases lay in between. The CDR3 region has the DNA TGCGCCAGCAGCTACGGACAGCTCAGGCAAGAGACCCAGTACTTC. It encodes CASSYGQLRQETQYF.

The chain joins TRBV5-1 to TRBJ2-5; D may correspond to TRBD1 or TRBD2 (5 bases each). Germline CDR1 is SGHRS and CDR2 is YFSETQ. V was cut by 0 bases and J by 1 base, with 7 bases left in between. There are 14 residues in the CDR3. As DNA, the CDR3 is TGCGCCAGCAGCTTGGGGGGGAGCCAAGAGACCCAGTACTTC. Translated, it gives CASSLGGSQETQYF.

This clone was seen only once. The rearrangement uses TRBV19 and TRBJ1-1; D might be TRBD1 (5 bases). The CDR3 spans 14 residues. V lost 9 bases, J lost 2 bases, and 16 bases lay in between. Germline CDR1 reads LNHDA; CDR2 reads SQIVND (reference sequence). In nucleotides, the CDR3 is TGTGCCAGCTCTGCCTGGGGACTAAACACTGAAGCTTTCTTT. Protein: CASSAWGLNTEAFF.

This chain's CDR3 is CASSRPTAAEQFF. CDR3 DNA sequence: TGCGCCAGCAGCCGACCGACAGCAGCGGAGCAGTTCTTC. The V and J genes are TRBV5-1 and TRBJ2-1; weak D call: TRBD1 (5 bases). The CDR3 extends over 13 amino acids. Trimming removed 4 bases from V and 10 bases from J, with 15 bases in between. CDR1 SGHRS and CDR2 YFSETQ come from the germline V gene. The full variable domain, rest sourced from reference TRBV5-1 and TRBJ2-1, is KAGVTQTPRYLIKTRGQQVTLSCSPISGHRSVSWYQQTPGQGLQFLFEYFSETQRNKGNFPGRFSGRQFSNSRSEMNVSTLELGDSALYLCASSRPTAAEQFFGPGTRLTVL.

CDR3 nucleotides: TGTGCCAGCAGCCGCGGGACTAGCACAGATACGCAGTATTTT. This encodes CASSRGTSTDTQYF. V gene TRBV3-1 (or the pseudogene TRBV3-2) combines with J gene TRBJ2-3, with D possibly TRBD2 on 6 matching bases. V dropped 4 bases and J dropped 0 bases, with 8 bases sitting between them. From germline, CDR1 is LGHDT and CDR2 YNNKEL (reference sequence). The CDR3 length is 14 residues.

The rearrangement joins TRBV4-1 to TRBJ2-1; TRBD2 matches at 10 bases. The CDR3 is 15 amino acids. The germline V gene has CDR1 MGHRA and CDR2 YSYEKL. J was trimmed by 7 bases and V by 1 base; bases with no gene match: 4. The CDR3 bases are TGCGCCAGCAGCCAAGTCGGTAGCGGGGGGAATGAGCAGTTCTTC. It encodes CASSQVGSGGNEQFF.

V is TRBV2 and J is TRBJ1-5, with a possible D match to TRBD1 (5 bases). Per germline, CDR1 SNHLY and CDR2 FYNNEI. Trimming stripped 1 base from V and 4 bases from J, with 5 bases between. This CDR3 has 13 amino acids. This CDR3 reads CASSEGQNQPQHF. DNA for the CDR3: TGTGCCAGCAGTGAAGGACAGAATCAGCCCCAGCATTTT.